This TCR beta chain was obtained from a study of post-analysis software for immune sequencing data. Study results and caveats: Among five TRBV segments more frequent in patients than controls were TRBV5-6, TRBV5-1 and TRBV20-1.

As regards this clonotype: What it binds is unknown.

Included in the TCR beta cDNA libraries were unique molecular identifiers. TCRdb independently ran MiXCR on the PCR reads; one entry per CDR3 protein. The repertoire holds fewer than 850,000 distinct CDR3 sequences, with 25% to 30% as singletons. CDR1 DFQATT and CDR2 SNEGSKA come from the germline V gene (reference sequence). The V gene end was trimmed by 5 bases and the J gene end by 4 bases; junction bases not matched to a gene: 16. The CDR3 totals 17 residues. The clonotype was recovered from a girl aged 10-17 years with multiple sclerosis. This chain uses TRBV20-1 with TRBJ2-3, with 9 bases that match TRBD2. Material: blood. CDR3 sequence (DNA): TGCAGTGCTGAGCTCCGGACTAGCGCCCCTCTCGCAGATACGCAGTATTTT. Its protein is CSAELRTSAPLADTQYF.